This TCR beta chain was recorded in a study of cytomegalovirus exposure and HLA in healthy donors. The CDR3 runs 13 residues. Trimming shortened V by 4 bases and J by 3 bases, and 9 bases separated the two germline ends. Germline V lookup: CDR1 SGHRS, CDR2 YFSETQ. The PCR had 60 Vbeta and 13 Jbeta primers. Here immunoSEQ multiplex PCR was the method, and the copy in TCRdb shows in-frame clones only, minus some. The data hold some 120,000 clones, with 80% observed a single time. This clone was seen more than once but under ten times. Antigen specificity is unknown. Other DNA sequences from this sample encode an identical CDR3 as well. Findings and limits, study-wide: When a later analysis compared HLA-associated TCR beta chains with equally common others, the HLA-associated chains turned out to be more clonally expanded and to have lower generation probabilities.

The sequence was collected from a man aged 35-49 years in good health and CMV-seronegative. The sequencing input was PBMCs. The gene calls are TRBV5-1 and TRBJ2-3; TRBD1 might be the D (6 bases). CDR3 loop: CASSPDRTDTQYF. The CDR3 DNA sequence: TGCGCCAGCAGCCCCGACAGGACAGATACGCAGTATTTT.